This T cell receptor (beta chain) was identified in a study of Tregs in tolerant kidney transplant recipients. The nonmyeloablative bone marrow transplants came from related graft donors, with transient mixed chimerism. Germline lookup yields CDR1 WNHNN and CDR2 SYGVQD (reference sequence). The CDR3 loop spans 14 amino acids. The ends lost 8 bases at V and 3 bases at J; junction bases unmatched: 7. As to this clone: Its antigen is currently unknown. The observed sequence ends 3 residues before the CDR3 terminus, with the missing tail filled in from the germline J gene.

Findings and caveats of the study: This study did not directly address biological reproducibility.

Profiling relied on immunoSEQ multiplex PCR, and the TCRdb table lists in-frame clones only, not all of them. The specimen's table records 9,000 to 13,000 clones. Sequenced material: CD8+ T cells from blood (PBMCs), taken 24 months after the transplant. V gene TRBV10-1 combines with J gene TRBJ2-1; TRBD2 matches at 7 bases. This receptor was taken from a human patient who received a combined kidney and bone marrow transplant. These T cells may partly come from the graft donor. The part of the CDR3 DNA that was read is TGCGCCAGCGACCGGGACTACTTCTACAATGAG. It is translated as CASDRDYFYNE. The CDR3 reads in full as CASDRDYFYNEQFF.